Below, 21 T cell receptor beta chains from the same sample are listed, as sequenced in a study of shared clonotypes between healthy human individuals. Assay: immunoSEQ multiplex PCR; the TCRdb copy retains only in-frame clones and omits some. This table has some 2.1 million clones, approximately 95% appearing once. Naive-designated CD8 cells lacked CD45RO, were positively enriched for CCR7, and omitted terminally differentiated effector memory CD45RA+ cells. Sequencing was carried out using naive CD8+ T cells sorted from blood. The origin of the receptors is a man younger than 30 in good health.

Concerning this clone itself: The same CDR3 is also encoded by other DNA sequences in this sample. This chain connects TRBV6-5 to TRBJ2-3; unclear D gene. V shed 8 bases and J shed 1 base, with 4 bases lying between them. The length of the CDR3 is 11 residues. The germline CDR1 and CDR2 sequences are MNHEY and SVGAGI. The CDR3 DNA reads as TGTGCCAGCCGTGGCACAGATACGCAGTATTTT. It yields the protein CASRGTDTQYF.

The V and J genes are TRBV7-3 and TRBJ1-1; maybe TRBD1 (5 bases). CDR3 length: 15 residues. The germline V gene encodes CDR1 SGHTA and CDR2 FQGTGA. Trimming took off 1 base at V and 2 bases at J, with 11 bases between the two ends. The CDR3 DNA reads TGTGCCAGCAGCTTAAGAGGGACGGGAAACACTGAAGCTTTCTTT. Translating gives CASSLRGTGNTEAFF.

This clone was detected only a few times. This chain joins TRBV19 and TRBJ1-1; D might be TRBD1 (6 bases). This CDR3 has 18 amino acids. Per germline, CDR1 LNHDA and CDR2 SQIVND (reference sequence). Trimming left V 3 bases short and J 2 bases short, with 22 bases between. The CDR3 region is CASSIVHPVGGKNTEAFF. The CDR3 coding sequence is TGTGCCAGTAGTATCGTTCATCCAGTAGGGGGGAAAAACACTGAAGCTTTCTTT.

Worth noting for this clone: Other DNA variants within this sample encode the same CDR3. The CDR3, as DNA: TGTGCCTGGAGTGTACGTCAGGGGGCCTACGAGCAGTACTTC. It encodes CAWSVRQGAYEQYF. The genes are TRBV30 and TRBJ2-7; 7 nucleotides agree with TRBD1. The V gene's germline CDR1 is GTSNPN and CDR2 SVGIG (reference sequence). The CDR3 has 14 residues. Trimming removed 0 bases from V and 2 bases from J; junction bases left unmatched: 4. Full variable domain (outside the CDR3, taken from reference TRBV30 and TRBJ2-7): SQTIHQWPATLVQPVGSPLSLECTVEGTSNPNLYWYRQAAGRGLQLLFYSVGIGQISSEVPQNLSASRPQDRQFILSSKKLLLSDSGFYLCAWSVRQGAYEQYFGPGTRLTVT.

The count of this clone is one. The chain couples TRBV4-3 to TRBJ2-7, with 9 nucleotides matching TRBD1. The CDR3 spans 15 residues. Germline V gene data show CDR1 as LGHNA and CDR2 as YSLEER. Trimming removed 0 bases from V and 3 bases from J; junction bases left unmatched: 3. The CDR3 is CASSQDGTGSYEQYF. In DNA form, the CDR3 reads TGCGCCAGCAGCCAAGACGGGACAGGGAGCTACGAGCAGTACTTC.

The chain employs TRBV9 and TRBJ2-2, with TRBD1 identical over 7 bases. Germline V gene sequence: CDR1 SGDLS, CDR2 YYNGEE. With 0 bases clipped from V and 4 bases from J, the junction kept 6 bases outside the gene matches. The CDR3 extends over 16 amino acids. The chain's CDR3 is CASSVGQGESTGELFF. CDR3 sequence (DNA): TGTGCCAGCAGCGTAGGACAGGGTGAATCCACCGGGGAGCTGTTTTTT.

The chain couples TRBV5-4 to TRBJ2-7; TRBD2 is a possible D gene (9 bases). This CDR3 has 16 residues. Per germline, CDR1 SGHNT and CDR2 YYREEE (reference sequence). Trimming took 3 bases from V and 12 from J, leaving 28 bases between them. The CDR3 DNA reads TGTGCCAGCAGCTCTTGGACAGGGCCCGCTAGCGGGGATCTGTACTTC. Its protein product is CASSSWTGPASGDLYF.

The chain has TRBV15 and TRBJ2-3; D not resolved. CDR1 LNHNV and CDR2 YYDKDF come from the germline V gene (reference sequence). Trimming cost V 0 bases and J 6 bases, with 13 bases left between them. This CDR3 region has 15 residues. CDR3 sequence reads: CATSRDSELEDTQYF. In DNA, the CDR3 is TGTGCCACCAGCAGAGATTCCGAGCTGGAGGATACGCAGTATTTT. Based on the CDR3 plus reference TRBV15 and TRBJ2-3, the full variable domain is DAMVIQNPRYQVTQFGKPVTLSCSQTLNHNVMYWYQQKSSQAPKLLFHYYDKDFNNEADTPDNFQSRRPNTSFCFLDIRSPGLGDTAMYLCATSRDSELEDTQYFGPGTRLTVL.

V gene TRBV9 combines with J gene TRBJ1-1; D call uncertain. CDR1 and CDR2 from the germline V gene are SGDLS and YYNGEE. The CDR3 has 16 residues. Trimming removed 3 bases from V and 0 bases from J, with 15 bases in between. The DNA of the CDR3 is TGTGCCAGCAGCGACGCCCCCGGTGGTTTGAACACTGAAGCTTTCTTT. Amino acid sequence: CASSDAPGGLNTEAFF.

This chain links TRBV28 with TRBJ2-3; D not resolved. Trimming removed 5 bases at V and 5 bases at J, with 8 bases between. The CDR3 has 12 residues. CDR1 is MDHEN, CDR2 SYDVKM, per germline. DNA for the CDR3: TGTGCCAGCAGTCGACCGGGAGATACGCAGTATTTT. It is translated as CASSRPGDTQYF. Full variable domain (outside the CDR3, taken from reference TRBV28 and TRBJ2-3): DVKVTQSSRYLVKRTGEKVFLECVQDMDHENMFWYRQDPGLGLRLIYFSYDVKMKEKGDIPEGYSVSREKKERFSLILESASTNQTSMYLCASSRPGDTQYFGPGTRLTVL.

As for this clone: This same CDR3 is encoded by further DNA sequences in the sample. This rearrangement joins TRBV27 to TRBJ1-5, with D possibly TRBD1 on 5 matching bases. V dropped 6 bases and J dropped 0 bases, with 9 bases sitting between them. Germline V lookup: CDR1 MNHEY, CDR2 SMNVEV (reference sequence). The CDR3 covers 14 residues. As DNA, the CDR3 is TGTGCCAGCAGCCTGGGGGGTAGCAATCAGCCCCAGCATTTT. It codes for CASSLGGSNQPQHF.

The chain carries TRBV27 and TRBJ2-1; TRBD2 aligns across 8 bases. The CDR3 has 15 residues. Per the germline V gene, CDR1 is MNHEY and CDR2 is SMNVEV (reference sequence). The V segment lost 5 bases and the J segment 6 bases; nucleotides outside the gene matches: 9. The CDR3 DNA reads TGTGCCAGCAGTCAAAGAGCGGGAGCGGGCAATGAGCAGTTCTTC. Translated: CASSQRAGAGNEQFF.

Note on this clone: This same CDR3 is encoded by further DNA sequences in the sample. This rearrangement joins TRBV11-2 to TRBJ2-7, with D unclear. CDR1 and CDR2 from the germline V gene are SGHAT and FQNNGV. CDR3 length: 11 residues. V lost 3 bases, J lost 5 bases, and 5 bases lay in between. In DNA form, the CDR3 reads TGTGCCAGCAGCTTGGGTAACGAGCAGTACTTC. It translates to CASSLGNEQYF.

V is TRBV5-1 and J is TRBJ1-5; TRBD1 matches at 10 bases. The ends lost 0 bases at V and 1 base at J; junction bases unmatched: 13. The CDR3 runs 20 residues. Germline V gene lookup returns CDR1 SGHRS and CDR2 YFSETQ. CDR3 DNA: TGCGCCAGCAGCTTGGCCCTTGGGGACAGGGGTAAGGGGAGCAATCAGCCCCAGCATTTT. This sequence encodes CASSLALGDRGKGSNQPQHF. Together with reference TRBV5-1 and TRBJ1-5, the CDR3 gives the full variable domain: KAGVTQTPRYLIKTRGQQVTLSCSPISGHRSVSWYQQTPGQGLQFLFEYFSETQRNKGNFPGRFSGRQFSNSRSEMNVSTLELGDSALYLCASSLALGDRGKGSNQPQHFGDGTRLSIL.

Of note for this clone: The sample contains more than one DNA sequence encoding this CDR3. The V gene is TRBV11-3, the J gene TRBJ2-5; TRBD1 matches 7 bases. V was clipped by 4 bases and J by 5 bases; unmatched bases: 4. Germline V gives CDR1 SGHNT, CDR2 YENEEA. The CDR3 is 13 residues long. Here the CDR3 DNA reads TGTGCCAGCAGCTCTGGGACAGCGGAGACCCAGTACTTC. It encodes CASSSGTAETQYF. Full variable domain (outside the CDR3, taken from reference TRBV11-3 and TRBJ2-5): EAGVVQSPRYKIIEKKQPVAFWCNPISGHNTLYWYLQNLGQGPELLIRYENEEAVDDSQLPKDRFSAERLKGVDSTLKIQPAELGDSAVYLCASSSGTAETQYFGPGTRLLVL.

This sequence joins TRBV11-2 and TRBJ2-2; 7 nucleotides agree with TRBD2. The CDR3 sequence is 15 residues long. J lost 3 bases, V lost 3 bases, and 4 bases had no gene match. Germline values: CDR1 SGHAT, CDR2 FQNNGV. The CDR3 DNA reads as TGTGCCAGCAGCTTGCTAGCGGTAGACACCGGGGAGCTGTTTTTT. Protein product: CASSLLAVDTGELFF.

This chain connects TRBV5-4 to TRBJ1-1; no clear D gene. Trimming stripped 1 base from V and 4 bases from J, with 11 bases between. Germline V gene lookup returns CDR1 SGHNT and CDR2 YYREEE (reference sequence). The CDR3 contains 14 residues. The CDR3 loop is CASSLFLESTEAFF. CDR3 in DNA: TGTGCCAGCAGCTTGTTTCTCGAGAGCACTGAAGCTTTCTTT.

CDR3 sequence: CASSQDAGPNEQYF. The DNA for the CDR3 is TGCGCCAGCAGCCAAGATGCGGGCCCGAACGAGCAGTACTTC. This chain connects TRBV4-3 to TRBJ2-7; D is possibly TRBD2 (5 bases). The CDR3 extends over 14 amino acids. Germline CDR1 and CDR2: LGHNA and YSLEER. V lost 0 bases and J 5 bases, leaving 11 bases between the germline ends.

The CDR3 spells CASSRGTYEQYF. The CDR3 DNA follows: TGTGCCAGTTCGAGGGGAACCTACGAGCAGTACTTC. The rearrangement uses TRBV18 and TRBJ2-7, with D perhaps TRBD1 or TRBD2 (5 bases each). This CDR3 region has 12 residues. V lost 9 bases and J lost 2, with 11 bases in between. Germline CDR1 reads KGHSH; CDR2 reads LQKENI.

This clone was counted once. The chain recombines TRBV11-2 with TRBJ2-5; 8 nucleotides align to TRBD2. The CDR3 has 16 amino acids. J gave up 2 bases and V 1 base, and 6 bases lay outside the gene matches. From germline, CDR1 is SGHAT and CDR2 FQNNGV. CDR3 DNA sequence: TGTGCCAGCAGCTTAGCGGGACTAGAATATCAAGAGACCCAGTACTTC. Amino acid sequence: CASSLAGLEYQETQYF.

J is TRBJ2-2 and V is TRBV27; 7 bases align to TRBD2. CDR3 length: 17 amino acids. Trimming cost V 5 bases and J 1 base; bases outside gene matches: 10. Germline V CDR1 and CDR2: MNHEY, SMNVEV (reference sequence). The CDR3 region is CASSPQRLAVNTGELFF. DNA for the CDR3: TGTGCCAGCAGTCCCCAAAGGCTAGCGGTGAACACCGGGGAGCTGTTTTTT.